What follows are 29 T cell receptor beta chains derived from one specimen sequenced in a study of blood T cell repertoires in COVID-19. Generated by immunoSEQ multiplex PCR, the TCRdb table keeps only in-frame clones and is missing some. The sample consists of about 110,000 clones, 75% to 90% of them appearing once. Sequencing used peripheral blood. The receptor source for this set is an elderly woman with acute or convalescent COVID-19.

The rearrangement links TRBV19 to TRBJ1-5; no firm D call. CDR1 and CDR2 from the germline V gene are LNHDA and SQIVND (reference sequence). There are 14 residues in the CDR3. The V gene lost 3 bases and the J gene lost 3 bases, with 9 bases spanning the gap. The CDR3 loop reads CASSIGQVNQPQHF. The CDR3 DNA sequence: TGTGCCAGTAGTATTGGGCAGGTCAATCAGCCCCAGCATTTT.

This chain connects TRBV2 to TRBJ1-3, with TRBD1 matching over 9 bases. CDR1 SNHLY and CDR2 FYNNEI come from the germline V gene. The CDR3 length is 14 residues. J lost 9 bases, V lost 3 bases, and 6 bases had no gene match. The CDR3 DNA follows: TGTGCCAGCAGTGACAGGACAGGGGTGAGCACCATATATTTT. Amino acid sequence: CASSDRTGVSTIYF.

The rearrangement links TRBV27 to TRBJ1-2; 7 bases are shared with TRBD1. The V and J ends lost 6 bases and 3 bases, in that order; junction bases with no gene match: 10. The CDR3 extends over 15 amino acids. Germline assignment: CDR1 MNHEY and CDR2 SMNVEV (reference sequence). DNA for the CDR3: TGTGCCAGCAGGCGCCGAACAGGGGTCGACTATGGCTACACCTTC. It specifies CASRRRTGVDYGYTF.

This clone was found a few times. The rearrangement joins TRBV30 to TRBJ1-1; TRBD1 might be the D (5 bases). The V and J ends lost 3 bases and 1 base respectively, with 15 bases between them. The CDR3 loop spans 15 amino acids. From germline, CDR1 is GTSNPN and CDR2 SVGIG (reference sequence). Here the CDR3 DNA reads TGTGCCTGGAGAATAGGGAGGAGGGGGAACACTGAAGCTTTCTTT. It is translated as CAWRIGRRGNTEAFF.

The rearrangement uses TRBV5-1 and TRBJ1-6, with a tentative D call TRBD1 (5 bases). Trimming took 4 bases from V and 6 from J, leaving 17 bases between them. Per germline, CDR1 SGHRS and CDR2 YFSETQ. The length of the CDR3 is 16 residues. CDR3 sequence reads: CASSPAGPQGNSPLHF. The CDR3, as DNA: TGCGCCAGCAGCCCTGCGGGGCCCCAGGGTAATTCACCCCTCCACTTT. The full variable domain, in which reference TRBV5-1 and TRBJ1-6 provide the parts outside the CDR3, is KAGVTQTPRYLIKTRGQQVTLSCSPISGHRSVSWYQQTPGQGLQFLFEYFSETQRNKGNFPGRFSGRQFSNSRSEMNVSTLELGDSALYLCASSPAGPQGNSPLHFGNGTRLTVT.

This clone was seen only once. The V call is TRBV5-1, the J call TRBJ1-2; 10 nucleotides match TRBD1. V shed 4 bases, J shed 8 bases, and the junction held 8 bases outside the gene matches. CDR1 SGHRS and CDR2 YFSETQ come from the germline V gene. CDR3 length: 14 residues. The CDR3 sequence is CASSLLGQGKGYTF. The CDR3 bases are TGCGCCAGCAGCCTACTGGGACAGGGGAAGGGCTACACCTTC.

V and J are TRBV18 and TRBJ1-1; 7 positions agree with TRBD1. The CDR3 is 18 amino acids. Germline CDR1 is KGHSH and CDR2 is LQKENI. V shed 2 bases and J 0 bases; nucleotides not matched to a gene: 12. In nucleotides, the CDR3 is TGTGCCAGCTCACCATATCAGGGACAGACGCTCCTGAACACTGAAGCTTTCTTT. Protein: CASSPYQGQTLLNTEAFF.

The chain is built from TRBV9 and TRBJ1-3; a possible D gene is TRBD1 (6 bases). Looked up from germline, CDR1 is SGDLS and CDR2 is YYNGEE. The V end was cut by 3 bases, the J end by 3 bases, with 13 bases between. The CDR3 is 15 residues long. The CDR3 loop is CASSGSTGGGNTIYF. CDR3 in DNA: TGTGCCAGCAGCGGATCGACAGGTGGTGGAAACACCATATATTTT.

As DNA, the CDR3 is TGTGCCAGCAGTTACTCGACAGGGGGGACGGGCTACACCTTC. This gives the protein CASSYSTGGTGYTF. The V and J genes are TRBV6-5 and TRBJ1-2, with TRBD1 matching 9 bases. The CDR3 spans 14 residues. Trimming removed 0 bases from V and 8 bases from J; junction bases left unmatched: 4. CDR1 is MNHEY, CDR2 SVGAGI, per germline.

V usage is TRBV27 and J usage is TRBJ2-2; no clear D. V was shortened by 5 bases and J by 1 base, with 11 bases between the two germline ends. CDR3 size: 15 residues. Germline V gene sequence: CDR1 MNHEY, CDR2 SMNVEV (reference sequence). This chain's CDR3 is CASSKIDWNTGELFF. CDR3 in DNA: TGTGCCAGCAGTAAAATAGACTGGAACACCGGGGAGCTGTTTTTT.

The chain couples TRBV20-1 to TRBJ1-5; 7 bases line up with TRBD1. The CDR3 runs 15 residues. Germline V gene data show CDR1 as DFQATT and CDR2 as SNEGSKA (reference sequence). V shed 3 bases and J 0 bases; nucleotides not matched to a gene: 5. This chain's CDR3 is CSASQQGYSNQPQHF. The DNA of the CDR3 is TGCAGTGCTAGTCAACAGGGGTATAGCAATCAGCCCCAGCATTTT.

Concerning this clone: Different DNA sequences within this sample yield the same CDR3. This sequence joins TRBV2 and TRBJ2-5; 11 bases line up with TRBD2. Germline CDR1 reads SNHLY; CDR2 reads FYNNEI. The CDR3 contains 16 residues. With 3 bases clipped from V and 1 base from J, the junction kept 4 bases outside the gene matches. The CDR3 nucleotides are TGTGCCAGCAGTGAGGGGCTAGCGGGGGGCCAAGAGACCCAGTACTTC. Translation gives CASSEGLAGGQETQYF.

V usage is TRBV7-8 and J usage is TRBJ2-7, with TRBD1 matching 10 bases. The CDR3 runs 15 residues. V lost 2 bases, J lost 5 bases, and 6 bases stayed unmatched. Germline V gene lookup returns CDR1 SGHVS and CDR2 FQNEAQ. The CDR3 DNA reads as TGTGCCAGCAGCTTACCGTTGACAGGGGGCAACGAGCAGTACTTC. It encodes CASSLPLTGGNEQYF. Full variable domain (outside the CDR3, taken from reference TRBV7-8 and TRBJ2-7): GAGVSQSPRYKVAKRGQDVALRCDPISGHVSLFWYQQALGQGPEFLTYFQNEAQLDKSGLPSDRFFAERPEGSVSTLKIQRTQQEDSAVYLCASSLPLTGGNEQYFGPGTRLTVT.

V usage is TRBV7-8 and J usage is TRBJ2-1; unclear D gene. V lost 0 bases and J 8 bases, leaving 11 bases between the germline ends. This CDR3 is 14 amino acids long. The germline CDR1 and CDR2 sequences are SGHVS and FQNEAQ. This CDR3 reads CASSLANGFYEQFF. CDR3 in DNA: TGTGCCAGCAGCTTAGCCAACGGTTTCTATGAGCAGTTCTTC.

This sequence joins TRBV30 and TRBJ1-5; no clear D gene. Trimming pared 1 base from V and 3 bases from J, leaving 13 bases between. The CDR3 is 15 residues long. Germline V gives CDR1 GTSNPN, CDR2 SVGIG (reference sequence). CDR3 DNA sequence: TGTGCCTGGAGTGCCGGTCCGGGAAACAATCAGCCCCAGCATTTT. It specifies CAWSAGPGNNQPQHF.

This sequence joins TRBV10-3 and TRBJ1-2; D unresolved. V gave up 11 bases and J gave up 5 bases, with 15 bases separating them. From germline, CDR1 is ENHRY and CDR2 SYGVKD. The CDR3 loop spans 12 amino acids. The DNA of the CDR3 is TGTGCCGTCTCCCCCGCCGAGTATGGCTACACCTTC. It translates to CAVSPAEYGYTF.

V usage is TRBV2 and J usage is TRBJ2-7; possible D gene TRBD2, 6 bases. V lost 7 bases and J 0 bases, leaving 13 bases between the germline ends. CDR1 SNHLY and CDR2 FYNNEI come from the germline V gene. The CDR3 length is 14 residues. CDR3 loop: CASKIREASYEQYF. The CDR3 DNA reads TGTGCCAGCAAAATCAGGGAGGCCTCCTACGAGCAGTACTTC. Looking up the rest from reference TRBV2 and TRBJ2-7 gives the full variable domain: EPEVTQTPSHQVTQMGQEVILRCVPISNHLYFYWYRQILGQKVEFLVSFYNNEISEKSEIFDDQFSVERPDGSNFTLKIRSTKLEDSAMYFCASKIREASYEQYFGPGTRLTVT.

The gene calls are TRBV6-5 and TRBJ2-5; D is perhaps TRBD1 (6 bases). The germline V and J ends were trimmed by 6 bases and 5 bases, with 16 bases remaining between them. Per germline, CDR1 MNHEY and CDR2 SVGAGI. The CDR3 is 14 amino acids. CDR3 DNA sequence: TGTGCCAGCAGCCAGAGACAGGACCGCGAGACCCAGTACTTC. It specifies CASSQRQDRETQYF.

The chain employs TRBV7-9 and TRBJ2-7; 8 nucleotides align to TRBD1. The CDR3 is 15 residues long. J gave up 3 bases and V 5 bases, and 9 bases lay outside the gene matches. Germline loops: CDR1 SEHNR, CDR2 FQNEAQ (reference sequence). The CDR3 is CASSQWQGADYEQYF. The CDR3 DNA is TGTGCCAGCAGCCAATGGCAGGGGGCCGACTACGAGCAGTACTTC. The full variable domain, in which reference TRBV7-9 and TRBJ2-7 provide the parts outside the CDR3, is DTGVSQNPRHKITKRGQNVTFRCDPISEHNRLYWYRQTLGQGPEFLTYFQNEAQLEKSRLLSDRFSAERPKGSFSTLEIQRTEQGDSAMYLCASSQWQGADYEQYFGPGTRLTVT.

This clone was seen a few times. The chain has TRBV21-1 and TRBJ2-5; no check of the table's D call, TRBD2, against the DNA was made. TRBV21-1 constitutes a pseudogene. The CDR3 totals 16 residues. The CDR3 DNA reads TGTGCCAGCAAGGGGAGCCGGGGGGGGCGAATGGAGACCCAGTACTTC. Protein: CASKGSRGGRMETQYF.

The chain couples TRBV30 to TRBJ2-2; 9 nucleotides line up with TRBD1. The CDR3 is made up of 13 amino acids. Trimming removed 4 bases from V and 5 bases from J; junction bases left unmatched: 2. Germline V gene lookup returns CDR1 GTSNPN and CDR2 SVGIG (reference sequence). The CDR3 DNA reads TGTGCCTGGAATGGACAGGGGACCGGGGAGCTGTTTTTT. As protein: CAWNGQGTGELFF.

The V and J genes are TRBV5-1 and TRBJ2-1; 8 nucleotides agree with TRBD1. CDR3 length: 14 amino acids. Germline-derived CDR1 and CDR2 are SGHRS and YFSETQ. V lost 1 base and J lost 5; bases outside the gene matches: 2. In DNA, the CDR3 is TGCGCCAGCAGCTTGAGGGGACAGGACAATGAGCAGTTCTTC. Encoded protein: CASSLRGQDNEQFF.

This chain uses TRBV2 with TRBJ1-1; D unresolved. The CDR3 loop spans 13 amino acids. Germline loops: CDR1 SNHLY, CDR2 FYNNEI. Trimming removed 2 bases from V and 1 base from J, with 5 bases in between. CDR3 in amino acids: CASSEPGNTEAFF. The CDR3 bases are TGTGCCAGCAGTGAACCCGGGAACACTGAAGCTTTCTTT.

The CDR3 DNA reads TGTGCCAGCAGCAAACCCTCTAAGCGTGACAGGGCCGTCCCCTACGAGCAGTACTTC. Translating it yields CASSKPSKRDRAVPYEQYF. The gene calls are TRBV21-1 and TRBJ2-7; the table's D call, TRBD1, was not checked against the DNA. TRBV21-1 is listed as a pseudogene. The CDR3 has 19 residues.

The V and J genes are TRBV7-3 and TRBJ2-6; D might be TRBD1 (6 bases). Germline CDR1 reads SGHTA; CDR2 reads FQGTGA. The V gene lost 4 bases and the J gene lost 0 bases, with 13 bases spanning the gap. The CDR3 loop spans 17 amino acids. The DNA for the CDR3 is TGTGCCAGCAGCTCACAGGGTTCCATCTCTGGGGCCAACGTCCTGACTTTC. Protein sequence: CASSSQGSISGANVLTF.

Notes on this clone: The same CDR3 can be traced to other DNA sequences in this sample. This chain connects TRBV5-1 to TRBJ2-7, with TRBD1 matching over 11 bases. Germline CDR1 reads SGHRS; CDR2 reads YFSETQ. V gave up 5 bases and J gave up 2 bases; unmatched junction bases: 3. There are 14 residues in the CDR3. CDR3 loop: CASSRTGGPYEQYF. CDR3 in DNA: TGCGCCAGCAGTAGGACAGGGGGCCCCTACGAGCAGTACTTC.

This chain uses TRBV21-1 with TRBJ2-7; the table gives TRBD1 as D, unverified against the DNA. TRBV21-1 is listed as a pseudogene. This CDR3 is 16 amino acids long. The CDR3 DNA sequence: TGTGCCAGCAGCAAAATCCCCACAGGGCCCTCTGACGAGCAGTACTTC. Translation: CASSKIPTGPSDEQYF.

The gene calls are TRBV14 and TRBJ2-2, with 8 bases aligning to TRBD2. The J segment lost 2 bases and the V segment lost 4 bases, leaving 6 bases of the junction unmatched. The CDR3 is 16 amino acids. Germline lookup yields CDR1 SGHDN and CDR2 FVKESK. This chain's CDR3 is CASSPRTSFNTGELFF. The CDR3 DNA reads as TGTGCCAGCAGCCCGAGGACTAGCTTTAACACCGGGGAGCTGTTTTTT.

The rearrangement uses TRBV7-2 and TRBJ1-5, with TRBD1 matching over 7 bases. The V gene's germline CDR1 is SGHTA and CDR2 FQGNSA. CDR3 size: 15 residues. The junction had 3 bases not matched to a gene; V was cut back by 1 base and J by 3 bases. The CDR3 DNA reads TGTGCCAGCAGCTTAGTACAGGGGAACAATCAGCCCCAGCATTTT. Translating it yields CASSLVQGNNQPQHF.